Described below is a single T cell receptor beta chain sequence and its context. This entry is derived from a study of human T cells and chemical hapten exposure. Study-wide context: Small pooled library volume differences mainly caused per-sample TCR yield variation.

Trimming pared 3 bases from V and 1 base from J, leaving 4 bases between. CDR1 SGDLS and CDR2 YYNGEE come from the germline V gene. The CDR3 extends over 12 amino acids. The study used a library that attached unique molecular identifiers to individual cDNA molecules. TCRdb independently ran MiXCR on the reads; one entry per CDR3 protein. The sample lists roughly 120,000 distinct CDR3 sequences, about 8.9% occurring once. The starting material, unfractionated whole blood, was used for total RNA extraction. This clonotype was obtained from a human donor in good health. Some clones in this sample may be carry-over from other donors' samples. The source material was whole blood. This chain connects TRBV9 to TRBJ1-2, with D unclear. The CDR3 loop is CASSALNYGYTF. DNA of the CDR3: TGTGCCAGCAGCGCCCTTAACTATGGCTACACCTTC.